Each of the 14 T cell receptor beta chains below was sequenced from the same sample in a study of blood T cell repertoires in COVID-19. Generated by immunoSEQ multiplex PCR, the TCRdb table keeps only in-frame clones and is missing some. This table has some 83,000 clones, about 92% appearing once. The sample taken for sequencing was peripheral blood. These receptors all stem from a man aged 50 to 60 with acute or convalescent COVID-19.

The chain has TRBV5-6 and TRBJ2-3, with D maybe TRBD2 (6 bases). The CDR3 has 16 residues. Trimming left V 2 bases short and J 5 bases short, with 18 bases between. Germline CDR1 is SGHDT and CDR2 is YYEEEE. The CDR3 sequence: CASSLGGALRVDTQYF. DNA for the CDR3: TGTGCCAGCAGCTTAGGAGGGGCCTTAAGAGTAGATACGCAGTATTTT.

This chain links TRBV4-3 with TRBJ2-3; TRBD2 is a possible D gene (6 bases). V was pared by 0 bases and J by 2 bases, with 21 bases between. This CDR3 has 19 amino acids. Germline CDR1 and CDR2: LGHNA and YSLEER. CDR3 amino acids: CASSQDGGVTGVYTDTQYF. The CDR3 DNA follows: TGCGCCAGCAGCCAAGACGGGGGTGTTACGGGGGTCTACACAGATACGCAGTATTTT.

The chain uses TRBV19 and TRBJ1-4; D perhaps matches TRBD1 (5 bases). The germline CDR1 and CDR2 sequences are LNHDA and SQIVND (reference sequence). The CDR3 spans 15 residues. With 5 bases removed from V and 7 bases from J, the gap between germline ends came to 17 bases. In DNA form, the CDR3 reads TGTGCCAGTAGTTCCGGCGGGACGGCGGGTGAAAAACTGTTTTTT. It specifies CASSSGGTAGEKLFF.

This rearrangement joins TRBV25-1 to TRBJ2-1, with 9 bases identical to TRBD2. Per germline, CDR1 MGHDK and CDR2 SYGVNS. The CDR3 is made up of 15 amino acids. J lost 6 bases, V lost 7 bases, and 10 bases had no gene match. CDR3 sequence: CASTLSGRSPNEQFF. CDR3 coding DNA: TGTGCCAGCACCCTAAGCGGGAGGTCGCCCAATGAGCAGTTCTTC.

Written as DNA, the CDR3 is TGTGCCAGCAGTTCATTGGGCAATTACTATGGCTACACCTTC. Translating gives CASSSLGNYYGYTF. The rearrangement links TRBV28 to TRBJ1-2; no definite D call. Germline CDR1 and CDR2: MDHEN and SYDVKM. The CDR3 runs 14 residues. V lost 4 bases and J lost 3, with 12 bases in between.

The chain carries TRBV9 and TRBJ1-1, with TRBD1 as a possible D gene (6 bases). Germline V gene lookup returns CDR1 SGDLS and CDR2 YYNGEE. V was trimmed by 5 bases and J by 0 bases, leaving 11 bases between them. This CDR3 has 14 residues. The CDR3 DNA reads TGTGCCAGCAGTAGGGGACAAGTGAACACTGAAGCTTTCTTT. Translated, it gives CASSRGQVNTEAFF.

This clone is a singleton in its sample. CDR3: CTSSQDLQDKGNSPLHF. DNA for the CDR3: TGCACCAGCAGCCAAGATTTACAGGACAAAGGTAATTCACCCCTCCACTTT. The genes are TRBV1 and TRBJ1-6; the table gives TRBD1 as D, unverified against the DNA. TRBV1 is recorded as a pseudogene. This CDR3 has 17 residues.

On this clone: An end of the junction does not agree with germline; a read error may underlie this. The chain links TRBV7-9 to TRBJ1-5; possibly TRBD1 for D (5 bases). The CDR3 has 14 amino acids. CDR1 and CDR2 from the germline V gene are SEHNR and FQNEAQ (reference sequence). The CDR3 DNA is TGTGCCGGCAGCAGATCAGGGAGCAATCAGCCCCAGCATTTT. Translated, it gives CAGSRSGSNQPQHF.

The chain joins TRBV6-4 to TRBJ1-4; no clear D gene. Trimming removed 5 bases from V and 8 bases from J, with 6 bases in between. In germline, CDR1 is MRHNA, CDR2 SNTAGT. This CDR3 comprises 11 residues. The CDR3 protein is CASSLREKLFF. The CDR3 DNA is TGTGCCAGCAGTCTCAGGGAAAAACTGTTTTTT.

The chain carries TRBV19 and TRBJ2-3, with 7 nucleotides matching TRBD1. J lost 4 bases, V lost 7 bases, and 5 bases had no gene match. The germline V gene encodes CDR1 LNHDA and CDR2 SQIVND (reference sequence). The CDR3 extends over 13 amino acids. The CDR3 region is CASTVQGSDTQYF. CDR3 in DNA: TGTGCCAGTACCGTACAGGGGTCAGATACGCAGTATTTT.

The rearrangement joins TRBV19 to TRBJ1-1; TRBD1 might be the D (5 bases). CDR3 length: 13 amino acids. Germline CDR1 LNHDA, CDR2 SQIVND (reference sequence). The germline V and J ends were trimmed by 3 bases and 3 bases, with 8 bases remaining between them. CDR3 sequence: CASSIQGDTEAFF. The CDR3 DNA reads as TGTGCCAGTAGTATTCAAGGGGACACTGAAGCTTTCTTT. The full variable domain, in which reference TRBV19 and TRBJ1-1 provide the parts outside the CDR3, is DGGITQSPKYLFRKEGQNVTLSCEQNLNHDAMYWYRQDPGQGLRLIYYSQIVNDFQKGDIAEGYSVSREKKESFPLTVTSAQKNPTAFYLCASSIQGDTEAFFGQGTRLTVV.

This sequence joins TRBV6-1 and TRBJ2-7, with 9 bases identical to TRBD1. Trimming took 2 bases from V and 2 from J; bases not matched to a gene: 4. This CDR3 spans 15 amino acids. Looked up from germline, CDR1 is MNHNS and CDR2 is SASEGT. The CDR3 loop is CASSERGTGTYEQYV. CDR3 sequence (DNA): TGTGCCAGCAGTGAACGTGGGACAGGGACCTACGAGCAGTACGTC.

The V gene is TRBV4-2, the J gene TRBJ2-1; tentative D call: TRBD1 (6 bases). V was pared by 5 bases and J by 0 bases, with 20 bases between. CDR3 length equals 18 residues. Germline assignment: CDR1 LGHNA and CDR2 YNFKEQ. CDR3 nucleotide sequence: TGTGCCAGCAGCATACGTCAGGGGACCCCATCCTCCTACAATGAGCAGTTCTTC. It yields the protein CASSIRQGTPSSYNEQFF.

This sequence joins TRBV6-5 and TRBJ1-5; D possibly corresponds to TRBD1 (6 bases). V lost 2 bases and J lost 7, with 9 bases in between. The germline V gene encodes CDR1 MNHEY and CDR2 SVGAGI. CDR3 size: 13 residues. This chain's CDR3 is CASSYLGQQPQHF. As DNA, the CDR3 is TGTGCCAGCAGTTACCTTGGACAGCAGCCCCAGCATTTT.